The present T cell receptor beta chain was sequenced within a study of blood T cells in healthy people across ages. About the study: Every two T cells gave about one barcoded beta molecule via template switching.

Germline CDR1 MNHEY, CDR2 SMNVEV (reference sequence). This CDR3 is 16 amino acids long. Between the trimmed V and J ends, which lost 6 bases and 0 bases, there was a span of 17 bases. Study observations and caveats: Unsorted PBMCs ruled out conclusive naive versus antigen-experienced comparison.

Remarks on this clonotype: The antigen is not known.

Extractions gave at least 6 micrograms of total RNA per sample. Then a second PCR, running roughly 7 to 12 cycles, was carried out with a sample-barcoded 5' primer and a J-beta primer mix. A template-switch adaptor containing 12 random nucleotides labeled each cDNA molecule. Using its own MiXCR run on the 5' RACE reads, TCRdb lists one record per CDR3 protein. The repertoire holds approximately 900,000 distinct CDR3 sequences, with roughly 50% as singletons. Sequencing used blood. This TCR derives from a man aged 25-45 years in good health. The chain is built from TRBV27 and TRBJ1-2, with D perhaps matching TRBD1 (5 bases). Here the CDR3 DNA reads TGTGCCAGCAGGGAACTCTCGGGGCATACTAACTATGGCTACACCTTC. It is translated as CASRELSGHTNYGYTF.